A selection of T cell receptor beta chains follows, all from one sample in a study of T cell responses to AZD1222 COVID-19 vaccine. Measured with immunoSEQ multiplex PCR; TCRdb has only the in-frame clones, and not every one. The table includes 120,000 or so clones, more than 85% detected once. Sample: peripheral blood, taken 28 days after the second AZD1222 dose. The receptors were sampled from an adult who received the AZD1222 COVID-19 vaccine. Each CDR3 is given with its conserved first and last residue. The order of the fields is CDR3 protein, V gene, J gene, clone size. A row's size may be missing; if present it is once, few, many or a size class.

cdr3_aa: CAISGRLASGGPLDTQYF
v_call: TRBV10-3
j_call: TRBJ2-3
clone_size: -

cdr3_aa: CSGGQGNIQYF
v_call: TRBV29-1
j_call: TRBJ2-4
clone_size: once

cdr3_aa: CASSLWSWGDIYEQYF
v_call: TRBV7-2
j_call: TRBJ2-7
clone_size: -

cdr3_aa: CASSYTSGRTDTQYF
v_call: TRBV6-5
j_call: TRBJ2-3
clone_size: once

cdr3_aa: CASSRRQGTTDTQYF
v_call: TRBV5-4
j_call: TRBJ2-3
clone_size: -

cdr3_aa: CASSPRASTDTQYF
v_call: TRBV18
j_call: TRBJ2-3
clone_size: -

cdr3_aa: CAWSPAGNTIYF
v_call: TRBV30
j_call: TRBJ1-3
clone_size: -

cdr3_aa: CASSLQTGPNTGELFF
v_call: TRBV3-1/TRBV3-2
j_call: TRBJ2-2
clone_size: -

cdr3_aa: CSVKGGVSSTDTQYF
v_call: TRBV29-1
j_call: TRBJ2-3
clone_size: -

cdr3_aa: CASSSLLAPTFEQYF
v_call: TRBV13
j_call: TRBJ2-7
clone_size: -

cdr3_aa: CAWNPRAPRAGELFF
v_call: TRBV30
j_call: TRBJ2-2
clone_size: -

cdr3_aa: CASSWTANTGELFF
v_call: TRBV11-3
j_call: TRBJ2-2
clone_size: -

cdr3_aa: CASSLTGPEAFF
v_call: TRBV12-3/TRBV12-4
j_call: TRBJ1-1
clone_size: -

cdr3_aa: CASSRRGAETGELFF
v_call: TRBV6-2/TRBV6-3
j_call: TRBJ2-2
clone_size: -

cdr3_aa: CASRDSTYEQYF
v_call: TRBV5-4
j_call: TRBJ2-7
clone_size: -

cdr3_aa: CASSVGQMSSYNSPLHF
v_call: TRBV27
j_call: TRBJ1-6
clone_size: -

cdr3_aa: CSVGPGETQYF
v_call: TRBV29-1
j_call: TRBJ2-5
clone_size: -

cdr3_aa: CASSQEAGSGNTIYF
v_call: TRBV4-2
j_call: TRBJ1-3
clone_size: -

cdr3_aa: CASSVGTGVVEKLFF
v_call: TRBV9
j_call: TRBJ1-4
clone_size: once

cdr3_aa: CASSGGTGAYNEQFF
v_call: TRBV2
j_call: TRBJ2-1
clone_size: -

cdr3_aa: CASSLSRYNEQFF
v_call: TRBV27
j_call: TRBJ2-1
clone_size: -

cdr3_aa: CASSPGLVGGQETQYF
v_call: TRBV5-1
j_call: TRBJ2-5
clone_size: -

cdr3_aa: CASRGQGKGSNQPQHF
v_call: TRBV2
j_call: TRBJ1-5
clone_size: -